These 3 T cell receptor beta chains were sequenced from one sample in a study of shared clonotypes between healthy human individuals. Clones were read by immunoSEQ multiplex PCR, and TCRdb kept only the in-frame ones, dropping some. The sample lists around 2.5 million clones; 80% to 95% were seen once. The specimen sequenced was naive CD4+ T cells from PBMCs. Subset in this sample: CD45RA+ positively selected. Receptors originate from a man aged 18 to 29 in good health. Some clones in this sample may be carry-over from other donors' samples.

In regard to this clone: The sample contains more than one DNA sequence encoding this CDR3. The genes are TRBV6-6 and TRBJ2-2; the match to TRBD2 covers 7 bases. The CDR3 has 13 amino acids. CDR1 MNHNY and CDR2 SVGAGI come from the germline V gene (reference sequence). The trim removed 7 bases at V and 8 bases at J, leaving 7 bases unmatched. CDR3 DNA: TGTGCCAGCACCCTGGCGGGAGAAGGGGAGCTGTTTTTT. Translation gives CASTLAGEGELFF.

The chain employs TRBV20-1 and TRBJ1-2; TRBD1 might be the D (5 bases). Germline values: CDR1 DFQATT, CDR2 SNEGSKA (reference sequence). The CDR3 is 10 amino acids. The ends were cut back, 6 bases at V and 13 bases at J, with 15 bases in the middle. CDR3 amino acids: CSANKDRPTF. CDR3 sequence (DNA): TGCAGTGCGAATAAAGACAGACCCACCTTC.

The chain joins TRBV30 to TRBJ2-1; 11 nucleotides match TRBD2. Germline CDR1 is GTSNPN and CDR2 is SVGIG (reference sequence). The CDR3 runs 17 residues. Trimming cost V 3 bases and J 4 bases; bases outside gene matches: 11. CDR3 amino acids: CAWSHKPGTSGYNEQFF. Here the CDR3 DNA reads TGTGCCTGGAGCCACAAACCCGGGACTAGCGGTTACAATGAGCAGTTCTTC.